One sample yielded the 15 T cell receptor beta chains listed below, sequenced in a study of blood T cell repertoires in COVID-19. Sequenced by immunoSEQ multiplex PCR; TCRdb stores in-frame clones only, minus some. Among 360,000 or so clones listed, roughly 87% were seen once. The sequencing sample was made of PBMCs or T cells enriched from blood (not recorded which). Receptors were obtained from a woman aged 45 to 65 who had recovered from COVID-19.

This chain links TRBV18 with TRBJ2-1, with unresolved D. Germline lookup yields CDR1 KGHSH and CDR2 LQKENI. V lost 3 bases, J lost 4 bases, and 10 bases lay in between. The CDR3 is 14 residues long. In DNA form, the CDR3 reads TGTGCCAGCTCACCCCCGCGCCATTACAATGAGCAGTTCTTC. Translated: CASSPPRHYNEQFF.

The chain links TRBV6-5 to TRBJ2-5; D might be TRBD1 (6 bases). CDR3 length: 12 amino acids. Trimming pared 11 bases from V and 2 bases from J, leaving 12 bases between. Per germline, CDR1 MNHEY and CDR2 SVGAGI. CDR3 sequence (DNA): TGTGCCCACCAGGGGTGGCAAGAGACCCAGTACTTC. As protein: CAHQGWQETQYF.

The chain recombines TRBV7-2 with TRBJ2-1; TRBD1 agrees at 9 bases. This CDR3 is built from 15 residues. CDR1 and CDR2 from the germline V gene are SGHTA and FQGNSA. V shed 4 bases and J 4 bases; nucleotides not matched to a gene: 5. CDR3 DNA sequence: TGTGCCAGCAGCTCACAGGGGGCGATTTACAATGAGCAGTTCTTC. The encoded protein is CASSSQGAIYNEQFF.

The chain links TRBV7-9 to TRBJ1-4, with 10 positions matching TRBD1. The CDR3 is made up of 14 amino acids. Unmatched junction bases numbered 1, after V lost 4 bases and J lost 5 bases. Per the germline V gene, CDR1 is SEHNR and CDR2 is FQNEAQ (reference sequence). This CDR3 is CASSSGQGNEKLFF. CDR3 bases: TGTGCCAGCAGCTCGGGACAGGGGAATGAAAAACTGTTTTTT. Full variable domain (missing parts from reference TRBV7-9 and TRBJ1-4): DTGVSQNPRHKITKRGQNVTFRCDPISEHNRLYWYRQTLGQGPEFLTYFQNEAQLEKSRLLSDRFSAERPKGSFSTLEIQRTEQGDSAMYLCASSSGQGNEKLFFGSGTQLSVL.

J is TRBJ2-7 and V is TRBV10-3; 7 bases match TRBD2. This CDR3 contains 16 residues. With V trimmed by 0 bases and J by 6 bases, 11 bases remained unmatched. CDR1 is ENHRY, CDR2 SYGVKD, per germline. CDR3 DNA sequence: TGTGCCATCAGTGAGTCGGGGAGGGAGGGCCAGAGCGAGCAGTACTTC. It codes for CAISESGREGQSEQYF.

This clone occurred once. The chain recombines TRBV4-2 with TRBJ1-4, with no clear D. This CDR3 has 15 residues. V was shortened by 0 bases and J by 8 bases, with 13 bases between the two germline ends. CDR1 is LGHNA and CDR2 is YNFKEQ in the germline V gene. The CDR3 loop reads CASSQEGGVYEKLFF. The CDR3 region has the DNA TGTGCCAGCAGCCAAGAGGGCGGGGTGTACGAAAAACTGTTTTTT.

This chain uses TRBV6-4 with TRBJ2-1; D perhaps matches TRBD2 (6 bases). The CDR3 consists of 16 residues. In germline, CDR1 is MRHNA, CDR2 SNTAGT. V lost 6 bases to trimming and J lost 1 base, with 16 bases between them. In DNA, the CDR3 is TGTGCCAGCAGCCCCGCATCCGGGGGATCCTACAATGAGCAGTTCTTC. It yields the protein CASSPASGGSYNEQFF.

The V and J genes are TRBV2 and TRBJ1-5; D gene unclear. Germline CDR1 reads SNHLY; CDR2 reads FYNNEI. This CDR3 is 13 amino acids long. Trimming took 4 bases from V and 3 from J, leaving 7 bases between them. CDR3 loop: CASSGAVNQPQHF. In DNA, the CDR3 is TGTGCCAGCAGTGGGGCAGTCAATCAGCCCCAGCATTTT.

J is TRBJ1-1 and V is TRBV7-9; D is perhaps TRBD1 (6 bases). V was clipped by 5 bases and J by 4 bases, with 14 bases between them. Looked up from germline, CDR1 is SEHNR and CDR2 is FQNEAQ (reference sequence). CDR3 length: 14 amino acids. CDR3 in DNA: TGTGCCAGCAGCCGGGAGGGGGTAGGCACTGAAGCTTTCTTT. Residues: CASSREGVGTEAFF.

The chain employs TRBV7-9 and TRBJ1-2; D is perhaps TRBD1 (6 bases). Germline V gene sequence: CDR1 SEHNR, CDR2 FQNEAQ (reference sequence). This CDR3 is built from 13 residues. Trimming shortened V by 5 bases and J by 3 bases, and 10 bases separated the two germline ends. Here the CDR3 DNA reads TGTGCCAGCAGCGCGGACAGCGACTATGGCTACACCTTC. Translated: CASSADSDYGYTF.

The rearrangement uses TRBV19 and TRBJ1-1; a weak D match, TRBD1 (5 bases). Trimming cost V 8 bases and J 3 bases, with 22 bases left between them. CDR3 size: 16 residues. Germline-derived CDR1 and CDR2 are LNHDA and SQIVND (reference sequence). CDR3 protein: CASRLSNRIEDTEAFF. The DNA of the CDR3 is TGTGCCAGTCGGCTCTCGAACAGGATCGAAGACACTGAAGCTTTCTTT.

The chain joins TRBV19 to TRBJ2-3; the match to TRBD1 covers 7 bases. Trimming at V came to 9 bases and at J to 2 bases, leaving 8 bases not matched to a gene. The CDR3 runs to 14 residues. Germline V lookup: CDR1 LNHDA, CDR2 SQIVND (reference sequence). The CDR3 bases are TGTGCCAGCCAGGGGGACCACGCCACAGATACGCAGTATTTT. Its protein is CASQGDHATDTQYF.

Turning to this clone: This sample includes further DNA sequences coding for the same CDR3. V gene TRBV6-5 combines with J gene TRBJ2-1; 9 bases map to TRBD1. This CDR3 comprises 15 residues. Losses at the gene ends were 4 bases for V and 0 bases for J; bases not matched to a gene: 1. Per germline, CDR1 MNHEY and CDR2 SVGAGI. CDR3 DNA sequence: TGTGCCAGCAGTTTGACAGGGGGCTCCTACAATGAGCAGTTCTTC. Its translation: CASSLTGGSYNEQFF.

CDR3 bases: TGTGCCAGCAGTGGAGGGACAGGGGGGGGAGATACGCAGTATTTT. Translated, it gives CASSGGTGGGDTQYF. The chain links TRBV25-1 to TRBJ2-3; 11 positions agree with TRBD1. This CDR3 is 15 amino acids long. Germline V gene data show CDR1 as MGHDK and CDR2 as SYGVNS. The V gene end was trimmed by 4 bases and the J gene end by 5 bases; junction bases not matched to a gene: 5.

This chain connects TRBV7-9 to TRBJ1-5; 9 bases fit TRBD1. CDR3 length: 14 amino acids. After removal of 1 base from V and 5 bases from J, the junction contained 0 bases not matched to a gene. Germline CDR1 reads SEHNR; CDR2 reads FQNEAQ (reference sequence). CDR3 nucleotide sequence: TGTGCCAGCAGCTTAGGGGACAGGGATCAGCCCCAGCATTTT. Translated: CASSLGDRDQPQHF.